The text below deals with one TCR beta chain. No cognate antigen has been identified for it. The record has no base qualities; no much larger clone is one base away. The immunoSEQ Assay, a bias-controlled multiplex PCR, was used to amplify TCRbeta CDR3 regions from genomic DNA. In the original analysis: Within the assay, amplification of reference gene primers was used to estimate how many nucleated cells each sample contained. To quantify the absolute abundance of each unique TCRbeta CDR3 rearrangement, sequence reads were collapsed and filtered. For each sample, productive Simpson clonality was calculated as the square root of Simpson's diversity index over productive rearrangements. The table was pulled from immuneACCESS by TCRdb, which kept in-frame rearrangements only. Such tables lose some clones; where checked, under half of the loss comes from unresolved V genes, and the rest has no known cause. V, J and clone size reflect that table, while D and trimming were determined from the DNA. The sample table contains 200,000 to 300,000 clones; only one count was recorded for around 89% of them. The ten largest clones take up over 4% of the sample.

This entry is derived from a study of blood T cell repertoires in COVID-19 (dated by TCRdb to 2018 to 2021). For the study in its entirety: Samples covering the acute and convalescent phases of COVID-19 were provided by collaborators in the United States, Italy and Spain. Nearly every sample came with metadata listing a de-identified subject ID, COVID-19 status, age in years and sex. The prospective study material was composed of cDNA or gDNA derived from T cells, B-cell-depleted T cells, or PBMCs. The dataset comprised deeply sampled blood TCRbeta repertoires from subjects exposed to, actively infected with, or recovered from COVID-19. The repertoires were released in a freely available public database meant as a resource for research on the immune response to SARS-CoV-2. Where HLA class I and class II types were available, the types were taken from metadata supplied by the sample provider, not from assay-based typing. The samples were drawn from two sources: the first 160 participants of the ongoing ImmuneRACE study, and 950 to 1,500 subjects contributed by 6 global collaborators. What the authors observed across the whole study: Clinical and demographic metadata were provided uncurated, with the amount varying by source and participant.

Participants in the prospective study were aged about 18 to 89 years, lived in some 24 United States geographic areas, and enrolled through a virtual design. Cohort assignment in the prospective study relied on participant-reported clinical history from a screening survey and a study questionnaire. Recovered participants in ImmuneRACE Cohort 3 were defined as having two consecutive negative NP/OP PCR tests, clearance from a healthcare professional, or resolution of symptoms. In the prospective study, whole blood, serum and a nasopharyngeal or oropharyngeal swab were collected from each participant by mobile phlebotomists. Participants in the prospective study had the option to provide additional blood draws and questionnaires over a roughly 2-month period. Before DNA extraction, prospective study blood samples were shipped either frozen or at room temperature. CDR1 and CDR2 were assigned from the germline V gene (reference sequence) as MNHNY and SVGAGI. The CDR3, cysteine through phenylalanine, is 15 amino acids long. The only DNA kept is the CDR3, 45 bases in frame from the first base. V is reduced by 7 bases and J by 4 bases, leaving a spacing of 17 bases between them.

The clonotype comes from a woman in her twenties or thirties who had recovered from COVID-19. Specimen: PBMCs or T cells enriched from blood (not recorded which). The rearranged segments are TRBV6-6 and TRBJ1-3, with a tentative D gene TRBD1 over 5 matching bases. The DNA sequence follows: TGTGCCAGCACCCCCGGGGGTCGTATCGGAAACACCATATATTTT. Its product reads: CASTPGGRIGNTIYF.